This passage covers 20 T cell receptor beta chains from one sample sequenced in a study of identical twins. TCRdb itself ran the 5' RACE reads through MiXCR, one entry per CDR3 protein. The sample lists fewer than 250,000 distinct CDR3 sequences, 6% to 8.5% occurring once. The same sample was also studied in work on yellow fever vaccine responses in identical twins.

The sequenced sample was CD8+ T cells sorted from blood. All receptors derive from a woman aged 18-30 years in good health.

The chain has TRBV29-1 and TRBJ1-2; no clear D gene. Trimming removed 1 base at V and 13 bases at J, with 10 bases between. CDR1 SQVTM and CDR2 ANQGSEA come from the germline V gene. This CDR3 has 10 amino acids. CDR3 protein: CSVEAGGGTF. CDR3 nucleotide sequence: TGCAGCGTTGAAGCAGGCGGCGGCACCTTC.

This clonotype was detected a few times. This chain uses TRBV27 with TRBJ2-1, with 10 bases that match TRBD2. The CDR3 runs 14 residues. V trimming: 4 bases; J trimming: 9 bases; junction bases outside the gene matches: 6. The germline V gene encodes CDR1 MNHEY and CDR2 SMNVEV (reference sequence). The CDR3 sequence: CASSSLAGAGEQFF. CDR3 nucleotides: TGTGCCAGCAGTTCTCTAGCGGGAGCGGGTGAGCAGTTCTTC.

This clonotype was observed at least ten times. The chain employs TRBV4-1 and TRBJ1-2; D is uncertain. Germline assignment: CDR1 MGHRA and CDR2 YSYEKL. Trimming cost V 8 bases and J 0 bases, with 7 bases left between them. The CDR3 spans 12 residues. The CDR3 here is CASRAANYGYTF. CDR3 DNA: TGCGCCAGCCGGGCAGCTAACTATGGCTACACCTTC.

The chain couples TRBV28 to TRBJ1-2; D is uncertain. Per germline, CDR1 MDHEN and CDR2 SYDVKM. The CDR3 length is 13 residues. Between the trimmed V and J ends, which lost 7 bases and 2 bases, there was a span of 11 bases. The CDR3 loop reads CASTLTQNYGYTF. The CDR3 DNA sequence: TGTGCCAGCACATTAACACAAAACTATGGCTACACCTTC.

This sequence joins TRBV20-1 and TRBJ2-7; D unclear. The germline V gene encodes CDR1 DFQATT and CDR2 SNEGSKA (reference sequence). The CDR3 contains 10 residues. V was trimmed by 3 bases and J by 9 bases, leaving 9 bases between them. This chain's CDR3 is CSASGPSQYF. For the CDR3, the DNA is TGCAGTGCTAGCGGACCTTCGCAGTACTTC.

The chain is built from TRBV20-1 and TRBJ2-1; a possible D gene is TRBD2 (7 bases). CDR1 and CDR2 from the germline V gene are DFQATT and SNEGSKA (reference sequence). Trimming removed 0 bases from V and 8 bases from J, with 20 bases in between. The CDR3 consists of 16 residues. The chain's CDR3 is CSARDRRGGGLYEQFF. The CDR3 DNA is TGCAGTGCTAGAGATAGGAGGGGGGGCGGTTTATATGAGCAGTTCTTC.

The chain combines TRBV2 with TRBJ2-2; no clear D gene. The CDR3 loop spans 13 amino acids. V was clipped by 7 bases and J by 4 bases, with 10 bases between them. Germline CDR1 reads SNHLY; CDR2 reads FYNNEI. CDR3 sequence: CASIDQLTGELFF. The CDR3 DNA sequence: TGTGCCAGCATTGATCAACTCACCGGGGAGCTGTTTTTT.

The rearrangement joins TRBV28 to TRBJ2-4, with D possibly matching TRBD1 (6 bases). Trimming removed 5 bases from V and 5 bases from J, with 16 bases in between. Germline V gives CDR1 MDHEN, CDR2 SYDVKM. The CDR3 extends over 15 amino acids. DNA of the CDR3: TGTGCCAGCAGTATAACAACAGGGCGGGAAAACATTCAGTACTTC. As protein: CASSITTGRENIQYF.

The J gene is TRBJ2-7, the V gene TRBV20-1; D not resolved. V dropped 5 bases and J dropped 6 bases, with 11 bases sitting between them. Germline V gives CDR1 DFQATT, CDR2 SNEGSKA (reference sequence). There are 11 residues in the CDR3. The CDR3 nucleotides read TGCAGTGCTGTTAGTGTTGCCGAGCAGTACTTC. It is translated as CSAVSVAEQYF.

This clonotype has more than one count but fewer than ten. The J gene is TRBJ2-5, the V gene TRBV24-1; D may be TRBD1 (6 bases). CDR3 length: 14 residues. Germline V gives CDR1 KGHDR, CDR2 SFDVKD. V lost 1 base and J lost 5, with 10 bases in between. CDR3 in amino acids: CATSDFLRGETQYF. As DNA, the CDR3 is TGTGCCACCAGTGATTTCCTAAGGGGGGAGACCCAGTACTTC.

The rearrangement links TRBV7-6 to TRBJ2-7, with D possibly TRBD2 on 5 matching bases. Deletions cut 5 bases from V and 5 bases from J, with 10 bases between. The CDR3 is made up of 12 amino acids. Germline loops: CDR1 SGHVS, CDR2 FNYEAQ. Written as DNA, the CDR3 is TGTGCCAGCAGCAACCGGGAAGACGAGCAGTACTTC. Translated, it gives CASSNREDEQYF.

Ten or more counts support this clonotype. For the CDR3, the DNA is TGTGCCAGCAGCGGGACTAGCCTCTACAATGAGCAGTTCTTC. Its protein product is CASSGTSLYNEQFF. This chain uses TRBV7-9 with TRBJ2-1; 9 bases are shared with TRBD2. The CDR3 consists of 14 residues. V shed 5 bases and J 3 bases; nucleotides not matched to a gene: 2. Germline V gene lookup returns CDR1 SEHNR and CDR2 FQNEAQ (reference sequence).

This CDR3 reads CASSLLAGTYEQYF. The CDR3 DNA is TGTGCCAGCAGTTTACTAGCGGGAACGTACGAGCAGTACTTC. The rearrangement uses TRBV12-3 or TRBV12-4 and TRBJ2-7, with 9 bases aligning to TRBD2. After removal of 2 bases from V and 4 bases from J, the junction contained 3 bases not matched to a gene. This CDR3 is 14 amino acids long.

This clonotype was detected a few times. V gene TRBV12-3 or TRBV12-4 combines with J gene TRBJ1-1; D is unresolved. CDR3 length: 12 residues. V was clipped by 7 bases and J by 0 bases, with 6 bases between them. The CDR3 nucleotides read TGTGCCAGCAAGCCTGTGAACACTGAAGCTTTCTTT. This sequence encodes CASKPVNTEAFF.

The chain combines TRBV21-1 with TRBJ2-1. TRBV21-1 constitutes a pseudogene. The CDR3 loop spans 14 amino acids. CDR3 sequence: CASSRSVPLNEQFF. The CDR3, as DNA: TGTGCCAGCAGCAGGTCTGTGCCCCTCAATGAGCAGTTCTTC.

The gene calls are TRBV4-2 and TRBJ2-7, with 10 bases identical to TRBD2. Germline lookup yields CDR1 LGHNA and CDR2 YNFKEQ. CDR3 length: 15 amino acids. J gave up 5 bases and V 0 bases, and 4 bases lay outside the gene matches. CDR3 in amino acids: CASSQDWLAGDEQYF. The CDR3 region has the DNA TGTGCCAGCAGCCAAGATTGGCTAGCGGGAGACGAGCAGTACTTC.

This clonotype has more than one count but fewer than ten. J is TRBJ1-1 and V is TRBV3-1; 8 bases match TRBD1. The CDR3 length is 16 residues. Looked up from germline, CDR1 is LGHDT and CDR2 is YNNKEL (reference sequence). The trim removed 0 bases at V and 1 base at J, leaving 4 bases unmatched. DNA for the CDR3: TGTGCCAGCAGCCAAGACTGGACAGGGTGGAACACTGAAGCTTTCTTT. Its translation: CASSQDWTGWNTEAFF.

This clonotype was counted many times. This sequence joins TRBV29-1 and TRBJ2-6; D might be TRBD2 (5 bases). This CDR3 region has 14 residues. Germline V gives CDR1 SQVTM, CDR2 ANQGSEA. V was pared by 1 base and J by 2 bases, with 6 bases between. CDR3 sequence (DNA): TGCAGCGTTGAAGTCGGGGCTGGGGCCAACGTCCTGACTTTC. Protein sequence: CSVEVGAGANVLTF. The full variable domain, its missing parts supplied by reference TRBV29-1 and TRBJ2-6, is SAVISQKPSRDICQRGTSLTIQCQVDSQVTMMFWYRQQPGQSLTLIATANQGSEATYESGFVIDKFPISRPNLTFSTLTVSNMSPEDSSIYLCSVEVGAGANVLTFGAGSRLTVL.

This clonotype was counted many times. The V gene is TRBV10-2, the J gene TRBJ2-1; 7 bases match TRBD2. After removal of 10 bases from V and 8 bases from J, the junction contained 11 bases not matched to a gene. Per germline, CDR1 WSHSY and CDR2 SAAADI. The CDR3 has 13 residues. CDR3 coding DNA: TGCGCCATGCAAGCGGGAAGGGTCGATGAGCAGTTCTTC. This translates into CAMQAGRVDEQFF.

In its sample, this clonotype was seen many times. V usage is TRBV7-9 and J usage is TRBJ2-3; 9 nucleotides align to TRBD2. Germline-derived CDR1 and CDR2 are SEHNR and FQNEAQ (reference sequence). The junction had 4 bases not matched to a gene; V was cut back by 4 bases and J by 2 bases. The CDR3 covers 15 residues. This CDR3 is CASSSGLANTDTQYF. The CDR3 region has the DNA TGTGCCAGCAGCTCGGGACTAGCAAACACAGATACGCAGTATTTT.